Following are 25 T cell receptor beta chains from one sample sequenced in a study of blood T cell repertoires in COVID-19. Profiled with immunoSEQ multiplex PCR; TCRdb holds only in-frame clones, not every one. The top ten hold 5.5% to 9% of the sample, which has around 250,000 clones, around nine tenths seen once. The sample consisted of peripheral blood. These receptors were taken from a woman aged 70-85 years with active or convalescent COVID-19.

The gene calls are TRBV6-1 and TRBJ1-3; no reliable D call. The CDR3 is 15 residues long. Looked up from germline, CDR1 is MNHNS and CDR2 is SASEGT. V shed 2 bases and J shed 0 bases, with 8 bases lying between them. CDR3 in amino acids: CASSESMRSGNTIYF. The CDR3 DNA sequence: TGTGCCAGCAGTGAAAGCATGCGCTCTGGAAACACCATATATTTT.

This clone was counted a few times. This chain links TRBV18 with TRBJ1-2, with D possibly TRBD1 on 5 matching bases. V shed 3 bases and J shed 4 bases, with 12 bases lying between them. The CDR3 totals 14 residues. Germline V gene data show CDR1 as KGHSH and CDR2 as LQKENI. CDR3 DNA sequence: TGTGCCAGCTCACCGGGGCCAGCCCGCTATGGCTACACCTTC. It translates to CASSPGPARYGYTF.

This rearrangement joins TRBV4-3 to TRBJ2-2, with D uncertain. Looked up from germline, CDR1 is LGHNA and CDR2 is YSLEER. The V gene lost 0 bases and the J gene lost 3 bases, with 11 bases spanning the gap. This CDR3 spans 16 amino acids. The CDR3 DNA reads TGCGCCAGCAGCCAAGATCGTACAAGTTACACCGGGGAGCTGTTTTTT. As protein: CASSQDRTSYTGELFF.

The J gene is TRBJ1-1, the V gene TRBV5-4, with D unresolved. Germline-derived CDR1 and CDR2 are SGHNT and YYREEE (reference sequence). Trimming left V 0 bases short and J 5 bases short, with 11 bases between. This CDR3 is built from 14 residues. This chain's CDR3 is CASSLVRGETEAFF. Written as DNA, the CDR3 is TGTGCCAGCAGCTTGGTGCGGGGAGAGACTGAAGCTTTCTTT.

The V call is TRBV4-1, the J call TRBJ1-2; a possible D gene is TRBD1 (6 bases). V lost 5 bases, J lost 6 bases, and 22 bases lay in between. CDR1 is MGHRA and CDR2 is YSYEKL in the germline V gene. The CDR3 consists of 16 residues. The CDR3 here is CASSSTPGGLANGYTF. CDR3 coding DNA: TGCGCCAGCAGCTCAACCCCGGGGGGGCTTGCGAATGGCTACACCTTC.

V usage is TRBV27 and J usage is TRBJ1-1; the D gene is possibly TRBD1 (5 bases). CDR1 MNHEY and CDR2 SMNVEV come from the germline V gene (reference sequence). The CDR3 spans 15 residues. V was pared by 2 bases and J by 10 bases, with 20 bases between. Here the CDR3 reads CASSLQIGAGYGAFF. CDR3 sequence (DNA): TGTGCCAGCAGTTTACAAATTGGAGCAGGGTACGGAGCTTTCTTT.

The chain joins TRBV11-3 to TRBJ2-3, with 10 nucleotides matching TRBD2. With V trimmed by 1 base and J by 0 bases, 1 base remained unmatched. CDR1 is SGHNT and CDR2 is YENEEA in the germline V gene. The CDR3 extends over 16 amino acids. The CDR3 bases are TGTGCCAGCAGCTTAGTTAGCGGGGGGAGCACAGATACGCAGTATTTT. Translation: CASSLVSGGSTDTQYF.

The CDR3 spells CASSLKDMNTEAFF. CDR3 nucleotides: TGCGCCAGCAGCTTAAAGGACATGAACACTGAAGCTTTCTTT. This chain joins TRBV5-1 and TRBJ1-1; D perhaps matches TRBD1 (5 bases). Germline CDR1 and CDR2: SGHRS and YFSETQ. Trimming left V 2 bases short and J 0 bases short, with 8 bases between. The CDR3 extends over 14 amino acids. The whole variable domain, remainder taken from reference TRBV5-1 and TRBJ1-1, is KAGVTQTPRYLIKTRGQQVTLSCSPISGHRSVSWYQQTPGQGLQFLFEYFSETQRNKGNFPGRFSGRQFSNSRSEMNVSTLELGDSALYLCASSLKDMNTEAFFGQGTRLTVV.

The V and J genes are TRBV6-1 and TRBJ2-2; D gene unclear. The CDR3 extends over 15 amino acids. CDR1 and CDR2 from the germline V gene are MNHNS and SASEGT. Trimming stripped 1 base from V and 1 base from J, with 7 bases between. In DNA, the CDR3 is TGTGCCAGCAGTGAAGAAGACTTGAACACCGGGGAGCTGTTTTTT. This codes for CASSEEDLNTGELFF.

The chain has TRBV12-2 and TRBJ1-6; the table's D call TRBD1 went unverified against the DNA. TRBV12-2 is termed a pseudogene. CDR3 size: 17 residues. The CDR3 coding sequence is TGTGCAAGTCGCTTAGTAGGTGGCAGGGGAAAGAATTCACCCCTCCACTTT. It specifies CASRLVGGRGKNSPLHF.

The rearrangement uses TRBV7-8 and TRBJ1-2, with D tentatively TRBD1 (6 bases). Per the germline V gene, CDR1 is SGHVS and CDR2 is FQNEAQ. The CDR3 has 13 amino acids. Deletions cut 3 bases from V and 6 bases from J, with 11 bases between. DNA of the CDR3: TGTGCCAGCAGCTTCTCAGGGGCGGATGGCTACACCTTC. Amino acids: CASSFSGADGYTF.

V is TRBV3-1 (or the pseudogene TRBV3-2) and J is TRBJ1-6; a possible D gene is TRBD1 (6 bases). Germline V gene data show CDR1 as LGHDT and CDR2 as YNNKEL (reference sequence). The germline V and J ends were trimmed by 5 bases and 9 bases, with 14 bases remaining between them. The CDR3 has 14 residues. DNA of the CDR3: TGTGCCAGCAGCACAACAGGGTCTGGTTCACCCCTCCACTTT. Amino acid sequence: CASSTTGSGSPLHF.

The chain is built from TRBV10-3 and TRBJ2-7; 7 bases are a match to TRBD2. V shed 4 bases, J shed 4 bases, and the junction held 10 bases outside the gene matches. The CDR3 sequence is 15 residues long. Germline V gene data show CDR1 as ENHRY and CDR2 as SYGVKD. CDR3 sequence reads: CAISGEGSLSYEQYF. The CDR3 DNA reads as TGTGCCATCAGTGGGGAGGGCAGTTTGTCTTACGAGCAGTACTTC.

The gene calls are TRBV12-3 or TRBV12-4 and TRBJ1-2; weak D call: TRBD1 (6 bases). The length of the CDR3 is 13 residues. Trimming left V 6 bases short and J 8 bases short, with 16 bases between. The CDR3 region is CASRRNSGDGYTF. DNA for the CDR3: TGTGCCAGCAGGAGGAATTCAGGGGACGGCTACACCTTC.

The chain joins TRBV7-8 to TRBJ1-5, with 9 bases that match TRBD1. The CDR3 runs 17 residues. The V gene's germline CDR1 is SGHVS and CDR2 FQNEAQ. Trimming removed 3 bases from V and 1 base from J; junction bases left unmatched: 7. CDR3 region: CASSFSGTGQSNQPQHF. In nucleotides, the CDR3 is TGTGCCAGCAGCTTTTCCGGGACAGGGCAAAGCAATCAGCCCCAGCATTTT.

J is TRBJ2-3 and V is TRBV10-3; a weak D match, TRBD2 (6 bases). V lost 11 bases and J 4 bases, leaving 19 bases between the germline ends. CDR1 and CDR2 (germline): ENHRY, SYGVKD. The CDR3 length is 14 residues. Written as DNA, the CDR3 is TGTGCCCATCGGAGGGGAATTGACCCAGATACGCAGTATTTT. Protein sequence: CAHRRGIDPDTQYF.

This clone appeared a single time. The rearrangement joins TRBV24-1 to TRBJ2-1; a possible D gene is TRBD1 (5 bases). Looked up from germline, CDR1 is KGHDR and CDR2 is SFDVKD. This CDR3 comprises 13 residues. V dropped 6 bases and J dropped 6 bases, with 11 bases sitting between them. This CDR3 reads CATSTDSLNEQFF. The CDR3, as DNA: TGTGCCACCAGTACCGACAGCCTCAATGAGCAGTTCTTC.

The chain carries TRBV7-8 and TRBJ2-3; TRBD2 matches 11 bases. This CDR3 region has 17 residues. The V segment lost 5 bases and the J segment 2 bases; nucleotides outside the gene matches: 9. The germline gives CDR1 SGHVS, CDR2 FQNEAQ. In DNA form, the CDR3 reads TGTGCCAGCAGCCCGCGGGGGACTAGCGGACCCACAGATACGCAGTATTTT. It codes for CASSPRGTSGPTDTQYF. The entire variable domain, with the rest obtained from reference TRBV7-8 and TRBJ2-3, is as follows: GAGVSQSPRYKVAKRGQDVALRCDPISGHVSLFWYQQALGQGPEFLTYFQNEAQLDKSGLPSDRFFAERPEGSVSTLKIQRTQQEDSAVYLCASSPRGTSGPTDTQYFGPGTRLTVL.

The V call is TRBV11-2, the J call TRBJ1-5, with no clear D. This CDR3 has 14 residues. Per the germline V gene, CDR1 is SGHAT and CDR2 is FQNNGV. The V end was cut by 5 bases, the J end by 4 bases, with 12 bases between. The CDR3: CASSPGRGNQPQHF. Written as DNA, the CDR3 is TGTGCCAGCAGCCCCGGGAGAGGGAATCAGCCCCAGCATTTT. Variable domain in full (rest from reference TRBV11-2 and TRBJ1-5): EAGVAQSPRYKIIEKRQSVAFWCNPISGHATLYWYQQILGQGPKLLIQFQNNGVVDDSQLPKDRFSAERLKGVDSTLKIQPAKLEDSAVYLCASSPGRGNQPQHFGDGTRLSIL.

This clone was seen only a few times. The CDR3 protein is CASSPTPKQGLRIYGYTF. CDR3 coding DNA: TGTGCCAGCAGCCCGACCCCAAAACAGGGGTTGAGGATCTATGGCTACACCTTC. J is TRBJ1-2 and V is TRBV3-1 (or the pseudogene TRBV3-2); 7 nucleotides align to TRBD1. Per germline, CDR1 LGHDT and CDR2 YNNKEL (reference sequence). The ends lost 4 bases at V and 4 bases at J; junction bases unmatched: 18. This CDR3 spans 18 amino acids.

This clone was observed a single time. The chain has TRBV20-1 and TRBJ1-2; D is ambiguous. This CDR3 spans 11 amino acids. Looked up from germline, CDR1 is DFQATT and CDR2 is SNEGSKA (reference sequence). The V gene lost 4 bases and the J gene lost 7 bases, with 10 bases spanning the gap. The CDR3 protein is CSATPVGGYTF. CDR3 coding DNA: TGCAGTGCTACCCCCGTCGGTGGCTACACCTTC.

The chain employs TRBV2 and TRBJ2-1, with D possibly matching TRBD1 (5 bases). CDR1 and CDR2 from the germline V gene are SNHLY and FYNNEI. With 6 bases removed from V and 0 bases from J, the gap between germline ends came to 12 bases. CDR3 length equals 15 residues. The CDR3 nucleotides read TGTGCCAGCAGCCCACAGGTTAGCTCCTACAATGAGCAGTTCTTC. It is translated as CASSPQVSSYNEQFF. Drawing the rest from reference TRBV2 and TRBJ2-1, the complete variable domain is EPEVTQTPSHQVTQMGQEVILRCVPISNHLYFYWYRQILGQKVEFLVSFYNNEISEKSEIFDDQFSVERPDGSNFTLKIRSTKLEDSAMYFCASSPQVSSYNEQFFGPGTRLTVL.

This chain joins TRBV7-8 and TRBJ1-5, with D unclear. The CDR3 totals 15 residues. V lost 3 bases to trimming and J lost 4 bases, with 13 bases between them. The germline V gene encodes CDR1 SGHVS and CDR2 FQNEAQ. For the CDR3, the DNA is TGTGCCAGCAGCTTGCGCGGTGGGAGGAATCAGCCCCAGCATTTT. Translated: CASSLRGGRNQPQHF. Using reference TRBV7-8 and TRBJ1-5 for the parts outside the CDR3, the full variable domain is GAGVSQSPRYKVAKRGQDVALRCDPISGHVSLFWYQQALGQGPEFLTYFQNEAQLDKSGLPSDRFFAERPEGSVSTLKIQRTQQEDSAVYLCASSLRGGRNQPQHFGDGTRLSIL.

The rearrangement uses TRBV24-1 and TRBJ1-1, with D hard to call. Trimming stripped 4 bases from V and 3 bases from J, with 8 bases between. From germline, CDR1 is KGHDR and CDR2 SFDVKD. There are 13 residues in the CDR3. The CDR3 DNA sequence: TGTGCCACCAGTGAGAGTTACCACACTGAAGCTTTCTTT. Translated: CATSESYHTEAFF.

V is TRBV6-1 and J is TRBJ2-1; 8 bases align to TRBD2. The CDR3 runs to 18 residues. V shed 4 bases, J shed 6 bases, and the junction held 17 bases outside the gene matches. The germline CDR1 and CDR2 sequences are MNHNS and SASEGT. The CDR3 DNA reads TGTGCCAGCAGTGCCCGGGACGGAGGAGCGGGGGTCCCCAATGAGCAGTTCTTC. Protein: CASSARDGGAGVPNEQFF.